The 4 T cell receptor beta chains reported below all come from one sample, sequenced in a study of a mutant IDH1 vaccine in newly diagnosed glioma. Described time point: week 47, end of study. A single vaccine dose contained 300 ug of mutant IDH1 20-mer peptide, and topical imiquimod was used with it. These receptors lack a known antigen. Sequencing used immunoSEQ multiplex PCR; TCRdb keeps in-frame clones, though not all of them. In the table there are about 24,000 clones, around 76% of which are singletons. This material consisted of PBMCs, taken from a glioma patient whose treatment included an IDH1 peptide vaccine. The source of these receptors is a man between 35 and 55 years old with glioma. Some clones in this sample may be carry-over from other donors' samples.

The chain links TRBV19 to TRBJ1-1; no clear D gene. There are 13 residues in the CDR3. The V gene's germline CDR1 is LNHDA and CDR2 SQIVND (reference sequence). V lost 2 bases and J 5 bases, leaving 9 bases between the germline ends. CDR3 in amino acids: CASSIQSMTEAFF. In DNA, the CDR3 is TGTGCCAGTAGTATACAGTCGATGACTGAAGCTTTCTTT.

CDR3 loop: CAISDNGLNEKLFF. CDR3 DNA: TGTGCCATCAGTGATAACGGGCTGAATGAAAAACTGTTTTTT. The J gene is TRBJ1-4, the V gene TRBV10-3; D unresolved. CDR1 ENHRY and CDR2 SYGVKD come from the germline V gene. V shed 3 bases and J shed 5 bases, with 10 bases lying between them. CDR3 length: 14 residues.

The rearrangement links TRBV7-6 to TRBJ1-5; possibly TRBD1 for D (6 bases). Germline CDR1 is SGHVS and CDR2 is FNYEAQ. V lost 3 bases, J lost 3 bases, and 9 bases lay in between. The CDR3 covers 14 residues. The CDR3 DNA reads TGTGCCAGCAGCTTCCGGGACAACAATCAGCCCCAGCATTTT. This gives the protein CASSFRDNNQPQHF.

About this clone: This likely comes from a read error, as the CDR3 has no conserved phenylalanine or tryptophan at its end. It is unclear where the CDR3 begins or ends on the DNA, so no DNA is shown, and the CDR3 is as TCRdb lists it. The rearrangement joins TRBV30 to TRBJ2-3. The CDR3 has 9 residues if both end residues are counted. CDR1 and CDR2 (germline): GTSNPN, SVGIG (reference sequence). The CDR3 sequence is CAWSAPDPA.